This entry features one TCR beta chain sequence. The antigen this receptor binds is unknown. No quality values exist for individual bases; no much larger clone is one base distant. The germline V gene provides CDR1 MNHNS and CDR2 SASEGT. Trimming removed 0 bases from V and 1 base from J, leaving 15 bases between the germline ends. Inclusive of the bounding cysteine and phenylalanine, the CDR3 is 17 residues long. CDR3 DNA only is kept here, 51 bases in frame from base 1. The donors were included in the validation cohort of 120 subjects, a group kept apart from the roughly 670-subject first cohort. This sample is drawn from a study of cytomegalovirus exposure and HLA in healthy donors (dated by TCRdb to 2017 to 2019). The study in broad terms: The 666 repertoires of the first cohort and the 120 validation repertoires were produced on the same platform, according to a later analysis. The study was designed to test whether signatures of past pathogen exposure could be identified by cataloging public T cell receptors. Besides the first cohort of 666 subjects, a separate validation cohort made up of over 100 different subjects was used. High-throughput TCR immunosequencing, statistical association of individual TCRs with disease status, and machine learning were combined to predict cytomegalovirus infection status. Findings and caveats that apply to the study as a whole: All 120 or so repertoires were used to score co-occurrence in the validation cohort in a later analysis, because that analysis had no HLA typing for the cohort. A total of fewer than 200 TCR beta chains were listed by the study as associated with cytomegalovirus. In both the original and validation cohorts, the classifier was reported to diagnose cytomegalovirus status with high specificity and sensitivity. In vitro tests confirmed that a few of the cytomegalovirus-associated TCR beta chains recognize cytomegalovirus antigens. In a later analysis, TCRs clustered in the first cohort were found to also tend to co-occur in the 130 or so validation repertoires, with over 90% of cluster scores above 0. It was suggested by the authors that the approach could potentially be generalized to other disease states and immunological phenotypes. While some public TCRs were present in many individuals, most TCR sequences turned up only very rarely across donors.

The method was the immunoSEQ multiplex PCR assay. Per the source publication's procedure: A statistical classification framework was developed to diagnose cytomegalovirus status using the catalog of TCR beta chain sequences. TCRdb provides this immuneACCESS table in a form limited to in-frame rearrangements. Some clones are lacking; in checked studies, under half of them reflect an unresolved V gene, and why the rest are absent is not known. V, J and clone size derive from that table, while D and trimming were established from the DNA sequence. Present in this sample are 200,000 to 250,000 clones, over 70% of which were seen just once. Clones ranked in the top ten supply over 13% of the sample.

Recombination linked TRBV6-1 to TRBJ1-2; confidence is insufficient to name the D gene. This sequence was found in a woman aged 25 to 39 in good health and CMV-seropositive. Sequenced sample: PBMCs. CDR3 region: CASSEALGIGGNYGYTF. The DNA sequence is given as TGTGCCAGCAGTGAAGCGCTTGGGATAGGAGGTAACTATGGCTACACCTTC.